This T cell receptor beta chain was recorded in a study of control samples from healthy donors and cancer patients (dated by TCRdb to the early 2020s). CDR1 is given as SEHNR and CDR2 as FQNEAQ, both from the germline V gene (reference sequence). V is shortened by 4 bases, J by 6 bases, and the region joining them spans 10 bases. The CDR3 has 13 amino acids, counting the end cysteine and phenylalanine. Just CDR3 DNA is preserved here, 39 bases in frame from base 1. Library prep was done by the immunoSEQ multiplex PCR assay. This immuneACCESS table, as held by TCRdb, lists in-frame sequences with V and J called but not all clones. Of the missing ones, under half trace to an unresolved V gene in checked studies; the others have no known cause. The sample table holds tens of thousands of clones, of which around 91% were seen once. 7.2% of the sample is in the top ten clones. As concerns this clone: No antigen is known for it. Base quality data are lacking; no much larger clone is found one base away.

This clonotype originated in a man aged 50 to 59 in good health. This sequence uses TRBV7-9 and TRBJ1-5, and TRBD1 may be the D gene, going by 5 matching bases. Sequencing was carried out using blood. The nucleotide sequence reads TGTGCCAGCAGCTACGATCAGGGTCAGCCCCAGCATTTT. It translates to CASSYDQGQPQHF.